This passage covers 8 T cell receptor beta chains from one sample sequenced in a study of cytomegalovirus exposure and HLA in healthy donors. Vbeta (60) and Jbeta (13) primers were used in the PCR. Sequencing was performed with immunoSEQ multiplex PCR; in TCRdb, only in-frame clones are kept and a portion is missing. The listing contains about 88,000 clones. The sequencing input was PBMCs. All receptors come from a girl under 18 in good health and CMV-seropositive.

The chain combines TRBV9 with TRBJ1-2; D gene ambiguous. Germline V lookup: CDR1 SGDLS, CDR2 YYNGEE. This CDR3 has 15 residues. Trimming took 0 bases from V and 0 from J, leaving 9 bases between them. CDR3 DNA sequence: TGTGCCAGCAGCGTAGGAGGCGGTTCTAACTATGGCTACACCTTC. Its translation is CASSVGGGSNYGYTF. Using reference TRBV9 and TRBJ1-2 for the parts outside the CDR3, the full variable domain is DSGVTQTPKHLITATGQRVTLRCSPRSGDLSVYWYQQSLDQGLQFLIQYYNGEERAKGNILERFSAQQFPDLHSELNLSSLELGDSALYFCASSVGGGSNYGYTFGSGTRLTVV.

V gene TRBV27 combines with J gene TRBJ1-5; D call uncertain. This CDR3 has 15 amino acids. V shed 5 bases and J shed 5 bases, with 16 bases lying between them. Germline V gene sequence: CDR1 MNHEY, CDR2 SMNVEV (reference sequence). The CDR3 DNA follows: TGTGCCAGCAGTGTTCGTGGTCCCGAGGATCAGCCCCAGCATTTT. Its protein product is CASSVRGPEDQPQHF.

The chain joins TRBV7-6 to TRBJ1-1; possibly TRBD1 for D (5 bases). The CDR3 extends over 16 amino acids. Germline V gene lookup returns CDR1 SGHVS and CDR2 FNYEAQ. Trimming left V 0 bases short and J 1 base short, with 12 bases between. The chain's CDR3 is CASSLAHQGQNTEAFF. Written as DNA, the CDR3 is TGTGCCAGCAGCTTAGCTCACCAGGGCCAGAACACTGAAGCTTTCTTT.

The rearrangement joins TRBV5-5 to TRBJ1-2; tentatively, D is TRBD1 (6 bases). Trimming shortened V by 1 base and J by 2 bases, and 12 bases separated the two germline ends. The germline gives CDR1 SGHKS, CDR2 YYEKEE (reference sequence). CDR3 length: 15 amino acids. The CDR3 spells CASSLYRASNYGYTF. DNA for the CDR3: TGTGCCAGCAGCTTGTACAGGGCTTCGAACTATGGCTACACCTTC.

This chain joins TRBV7-6 and TRBJ2-6; D unresolved. Trimming took 3 bases from V and 0 from J, leaving 6 bases between them. Germline loops: CDR1 SGHVS, CDR2 FNYEAQ. CDR3 size: 15 residues. The CDR3 here is CASSLGSSGANVLTF. CDR3 bases: TGTGCCAGCAGCTTGGGCAGCTCTGGGGCCAACGTCCTGACTTTC. Looking up the rest from reference TRBV7-6 and TRBJ2-6 gives the full variable domain: GAGVSQSPRYKVTKRGQDVALRCDPISGHVSLYWYRQALGQGPEFLTYFNYEAQQDKSGLPNDRFSAERPEGSISTLTIQRTEQRDSAMYRCASSLGSSGANVLTFGAGSRLTVL.

The chain has TRBV4-3 and TRBJ2-4; 8 bases line up with TRBD2. Germline V gene lookup returns CDR1 LGHNA and CDR2 YSLEER. CDR3 size: 19 residues. V dropped 1 base and J dropped 2; count of bases not matched to a gene: 13. CDR3 sequence: CASSQGWGSGGSTKNIQYF. The DNA for the CDR3 is TGCGCCAGCAGCCAAGGATGGGGGTCGGGGGGGTCAACCAAAAACATTCAGTACTTC.

The rearrangement uses TRBV4-1 and TRBJ1-1; 7 bases fit TRBD1. The length of the CDR3 is 16 residues. The V and J ends lost 0 bases and 5 bases, in that order; junction bases with no gene match: 9. CDR1 is MGHRA, CDR2 YSYEKL, per germline. CDR3 residues: CASSQDDRVDFTEAFF. The CDR3 DNA is TGCGCCAGCAGCCAAGATGACAGGGTTGATTTTACTGAAGCTTTCTTT.

The chain combines TRBV9 with TRBJ1-1; a possible D gene is TRBD1 (6 bases). V was cut by 3 bases and J by 2 bases, with 17 bases left in between. The CDR3 consists of 16 residues. Germline assignment: CDR1 SGDLS and CDR2 YYNGEE. The chain's CDR3 is CASSDPSGGANTEAFF. The CDR3 region has the DNA TGTGCCAGCAGCGACCCTAGCGGGGGGGCCAACACTGAAGCTTTCTTT.